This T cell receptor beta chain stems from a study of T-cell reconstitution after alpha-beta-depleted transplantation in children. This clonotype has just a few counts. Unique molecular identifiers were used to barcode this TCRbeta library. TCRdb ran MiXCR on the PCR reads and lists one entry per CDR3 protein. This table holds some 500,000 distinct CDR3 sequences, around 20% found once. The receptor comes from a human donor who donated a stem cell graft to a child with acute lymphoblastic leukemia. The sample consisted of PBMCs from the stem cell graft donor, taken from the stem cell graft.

The CDR3 protein is CASSPRQDGWETQYF. The CDR3 DNA sequence: TGTGCCAGCAGTCCCCGACAGGATGGTTGGGAGACCCAGTACTTC. The chain has TRBV12-3 or TRBV12-4 and TRBJ2-5, with D possibly being TRBD1 (6 bases). The V gene lost 5 bases and the J gene lost 5 bases, with 18 bases spanning the gap. The CDR3 length is 15 residues.